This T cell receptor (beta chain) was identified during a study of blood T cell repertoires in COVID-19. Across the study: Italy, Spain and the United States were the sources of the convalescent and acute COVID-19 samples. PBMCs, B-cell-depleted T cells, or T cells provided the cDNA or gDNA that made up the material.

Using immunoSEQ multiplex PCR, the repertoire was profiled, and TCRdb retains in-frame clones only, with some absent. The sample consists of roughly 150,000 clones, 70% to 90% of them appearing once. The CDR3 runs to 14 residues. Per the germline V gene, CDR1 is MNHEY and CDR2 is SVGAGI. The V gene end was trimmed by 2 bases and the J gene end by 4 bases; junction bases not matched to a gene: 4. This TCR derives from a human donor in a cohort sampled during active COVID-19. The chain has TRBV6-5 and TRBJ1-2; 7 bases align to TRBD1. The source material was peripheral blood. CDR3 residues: CASSYDRAPYGYTF. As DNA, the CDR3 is TGTGCCAGCAGTTACGACAGGGCGCCCTATGGCTACACCTTC.